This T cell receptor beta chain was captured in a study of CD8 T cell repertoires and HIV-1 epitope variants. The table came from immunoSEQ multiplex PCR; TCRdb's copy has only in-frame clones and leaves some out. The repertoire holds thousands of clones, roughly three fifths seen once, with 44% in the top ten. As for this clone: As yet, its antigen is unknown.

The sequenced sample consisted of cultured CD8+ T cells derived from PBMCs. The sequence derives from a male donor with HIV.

CDR3 sequence: CASSMGVAGEEQYF. In DNA, the CDR3 is TGTGCCAGTAGTATGGGGGTAGCGGGAGAAGAGCAGTACTTC. The chain joins TRBV19 to TRBJ2-7; 9 bases are a match to TRBD2. This CDR3 contains 14 residues. The germline gives CDR1 LNHDA, CDR2 SQIVND (reference sequence). V shed 3 bases, J shed 7 bases, and the junction held 7 bases outside the gene matches.